These 18 T cell receptor beta chains were sequenced from one sample in a study of cytomegalovirus exposure and HLA in healthy donors (dated by TCRdb to the late 2010s). Library generation was performed with the immunoSEQ multiplex PCR assay. For the multiplex PCR, a mixture combining 60 forward primers for TCR Vbeta segments and 13 reverse primers for TCR Jbeta segments was used. Drawn from immuneACCESS, this table holds only the in-frame rearrangements with V and J called that TCRdb kept. Clones are partly lost; checked studies trace under half to an unresolved V gene and leave the rest unexplained. In all, the sample holds fewer than 110,000 clones, and about 72% of those were seen once. The ten largest clones capture about 2% of the sample. Sequencing used PBMCs. The origin of the receptors is a man between 18 and 29 years old in good health and CMV-seronegative.

The CDR3 region has the DNA TGTGCCACCAGCAGAGCGGGAGGCACCTACGAGCAGTACTTC. This codes for CATSRAGGTYEQYF. J is TRBJ2-5 and V is TRBV15; 7 bases fit TRBD2. TRBJ2-7 explains the end of the DNA better; the J call may be wrong. The CDR3 consists of 14 residues. Germline lookup yields CDR1 LNHNV and CDR2 YYDKDF (reference sequence).

The chain has TRBV10-2 and TRBJ1-1, with TRBD1 matching over 7 bases. The CDR3 runs 13 residues. The germline V gene has CDR1 WSHSY and CDR2 SAAADI. After removal of 6 bases from V and 3 bases from J, the junction contained 4 bases not matched to a gene. The CDR3 sequence is CASRAGGHTEAFF. The DNA of the CDR3 is TGCGCCAGCAGGGCAGGGGGTCACACTGAAGCTTTCTTT.

Only a few counts were recorded for this clone. A junction boundary mismatches the germline segment, possibly from a read error. The J gene is TRBJ2-7, the V gene TRBV7-9, with TRBD1 as a possible D gene (6 bases). From germline, CDR1 is SEHNR and CDR2 FQNEAQ (reference sequence). The CDR3 loop spans 15 amino acids. This chain's CDR3 is CSSSLARDTTYEQYF. The CDR3 DNA follows: TGTTCCAGCAGCTTAGCCCGGGACACAACCTACGAGCAGTACTTC.

Regarding this clone: The junction does not match germline at one end; this may be a read error. The V and J genes are TRBV7-7 and TRBJ2-3; TRBD2 matches 11 bases. This CDR3 has 15 residues. The germline V gene encodes CDR1 SSHAT and CDR2 FNYEAQ (reference sequence). CDR3 sequence: CASSLLAGVPDTQYF. The DNA for the CDR3 is TGTGCTAGCAGCCTACTAGCGGGGGTTCCAGATACGCAGTATTTT.

V and J are TRBV7-9 and TRBJ1-6, with 7 bases that match TRBD1. Trimming took 0 bases from V and 7 from J; bases not matched to a gene: 6. The germline gives CDR1 SEHNR, CDR2 FQNEAQ (reference sequence). The CDR3 totals 16 residues. This CDR3 is CASSLATGTVNSPLHF. The CDR3 nucleotides are TGTGCCAGCAGCTTAGCAACGGGGACAGTCAATTCACCCCTCCACTTT.

The rearrangement uses TRBV19 and TRBJ2-1; TRBD2 matches 8 bases. The CDR3 loop spans 16 amino acids. V lost 3 bases to trimming and J lost 5 bases; unmatched junction nucleotides: 9. In germline, CDR1 is LNHDA, CDR2 SQIVND (reference sequence). CDR3 nucleotides: TGTGCCAGTAGTATGGCCGCGGGGGGCCTCGACAATGAGCAGTTCTTC. Its translation is CASSMAAGGLDNEQFF.

CDR3 nucleotides: TGTGCCAGCAGCCTTAAGACTAGCCCGAACACCGGGGAGCTGTTTTTT. The encoded protein is CASSLKTSPNTGELFF. The chain recombines TRBV6-4 with TRBJ2-2, with 7 bases that match TRBD2. With 6 bases clipped from V and 0 bases from J, the junction kept 7 bases outside the gene matches. Germline CDR1 reads MRHNA; CDR2 reads SNTAGT. This CDR3 contains 16 residues.

This chain links TRBV19 with TRBJ2-2; TRBD1 matches 7 bases. Germline V lookup: CDR1 LNHDA, CDR2 SQIVND (reference sequence). V shed 4 bases and J 6 bases; nucleotides not matched to a gene: 8. The CDR3 consists of 15 residues. The CDR3 DNA sequence: TGTGCCAGTAGTACTGTGACAGGGATCCCCGGGGAGCTGTTTTTT. Translated, it gives CASSTVTGIPGELFF. Full variable domain (rest looked up from reference TRBV19 and TRBJ2-2): DGGITQSPKYLFRKEGQNVTLSCEQNLNHDAMYWYRQDPGQGLRLIYYSQIVNDFQKGDIAEGYSVSREKKESFPLTVTSAQKNPTAFYLCASSTVTGIPGELFFGEGSRLTVL.

V is TRBV7-2 and J is TRBJ2-1, with a tentative D call TRBD1 (6 bases). Germline V lookup: CDR1 SGHTA, CDR2 FQGNSA. V was pared by 5 bases and J by 9 bases, with 20 bases between. This CDR3 region has 15 residues. Here the CDR3 DNA reads TGTGCCAGCAGCGAGTCAGGGGCCCCCTTGGGTGAGCAGTTCTTC. Amino acid sequence: CASSESGAPLGEQFF.

This sequence joins TRBV7-9 and TRBJ1-1; D remains unclear. The germline gives CDR1 SEHNR, CDR2 FQNEAQ (reference sequence). The CDR3 consists of 14 residues. The V end lost 5 bases, the J end lost 1 base, and 11 bases lay between the germline ends. The CDR3 nucleotides read TGTGCCAGCAGCCGAGGGATCACGAACACTGAAGCTTTCTTT. It yields the protein CASSRGITNTEAFF. The variable domain in full, completed from reference TRBV7-9 and TRBJ1-1, reads DTGVSQNPRHKITKRGQNVTFRCDPISEHNRLYWYRQTLGQGPEFLTYFQNEAQLEKSRLLSDRFSAERPKGSFSTLEIQRTEQGDSAMYLCASSRGITNTEAFFGQGTRLTVV.

This rearrangement joins TRBV7-8 to TRBJ1-5; D not resolved. Trimming stripped 1 base from V and 3 bases from J, with 10 bases between. Germline assignment: CDR1 SGHVS and CDR2 FQNEAQ. This CDR3 is built from 15 residues. As DNA, the CDR3 is TGTGCCAGCAGCTTAGAGGCAGGTACCAATCAGCCCCAGCATTTT. Amino acids: CASSLEAGTNQPQHF.

The genes are TRBV7-3 and TRBJ2-3, with D tentatively TRBD2 (5 bases). Per the germline V gene, CDR1 is SGHTA and CDR2 is FQGTGA. The V gene lost 2 bases and the J gene lost 0 bases, with 9 bases spanning the gap. The CDR3 contains 15 residues. The CDR3 sequence is CASSLEGSSTDTQYF. CDR3 DNA sequence: TGTGCCAGCAGCTTAGAGGGATCTAGCACAGATACGCAGTATTTT.

The chain joins TRBV19 to TRBJ1-5; D unclear. Trimming took off 5 bases at V and 5 bases at J, with 10 bases between the two ends. CDR3 length: 13 amino acids. Germline-derived CDR1 and CDR2 are LNHDA and SQIVND (reference sequence). Here the CDR3 reads CASSPRFHQPQHF. The DNA for the CDR3 is TGTGCCAGTAGTCCTCGGTTCCATCAGCCCCAGCATTTT.

This chain joins TRBV7-9 and TRBJ2-1, with D possibly TRBD1 on 6 matching bases. Germline values: CDR1 SEHNR, CDR2 FQNEAQ (reference sequence). V lost 5 bases, J lost 7 bases, and 15 bases lay in between. The CDR3 has 14 residues. Here the CDR3 reads CASSPRGLWNEQFF. DNA of the CDR3: TGTGCCAGCAGCCCTAGGGGGTTGTGGAATGAGCAGTTCTTC. Complete variable domain (other parts from reference TRBV7-9 and TRBJ2-1): DTGVSQNPRHKITKRGQNVTFRCDPISEHNRLYWYRQTLGQGPEFLTYFQNEAQLEKSRLLSDRFSAERPKGSFSTLEIQRTEQGDSAMYLCASSPRGLWNEQFFGPGTRLTVL.

This chain links TRBV5-4 with TRBJ1-2; tentatively, D is TRBD1 (6 bases). This CDR3 has 14 amino acids. CDR1 and CDR2 from the germline V gene are SGHNT and YYREEE (reference sequence). The V end lost 4 bases, the J end lost 4 bases, and 14 bases lay between the germline ends. The chain's CDR3 is CASSLGQSLYGYTF. CDR3 DNA: TGTGCCAGCAGCCTCGGACAGAGCCTCTATGGCTACACCTTC.

V and J are TRBV28 and TRBJ2-3; TRBD2 matches at 9 bases. J was trimmed by 6 bases and V by 4 bases; bases with no gene match: 11. The length of the CDR3 is 16 residues. The germline CDR1 and CDR2 sequences are MDHEN and SYDVKM. In nucleotides, the CDR3 is TGTGCCAGCAGTTCTTTCGGCGGGGGGGGTTGGGATACGCAGTATTTT. Its translation is CASSSFGGGGWDTQYF.

The V gene is TRBV7-3, the J gene TRBJ2-3; 8 bases line up with TRBD1. V shed 4 bases, J shed 3 bases, and the junction held 3 bases outside the gene matches. CDR1 and CDR2 from the germline V gene are SGHTA and FQGTGA. This CDR3 spans 14 amino acids. The CDR3 DNA reads as TGTGCCAGCAGCTCACAGGGGGGTACAGATACGCAGTATTTT. This gives the protein CASSSQGGTDTQYF.

The J gene is TRBJ1-2, the V gene TRBV6-1; no reliable D call. Trimming removed 7 bases at V and 6 bases at J, with 15 bases between. The germline gives CDR1 MNHNS, CDR2 SASEGT. CDR3 length: 13 amino acids. The DNA of the CDR3 is TGTGCCAGCACCCCTGGGGAGTCCCATGGCTACACCTTC. Translated: CASTPGESHGYTF.